This T cell receptor (beta chain) was profiled in a study of cytomegalovirus exposure and HLA in healthy donors. The PCR made use of 60 Vbeta and 13 Jbeta primers. Generated by immunoSEQ multiplex PCR, the TCRdb table keeps only in-frame clones and is missing some. The sample carries under 250,000 clones, more than 75% recorded once. Trimming left V 1 base short and J 4 bases short, with 8 bases between. The CDR3 contains 13 residues. Per the germline V gene, CDR1 is LGHNA and CDR2 is YSLEER. The chain links TRBV4-3 to TRBJ2-7; D not resolved. The sequence came from a human donor in good health. The sample comprised PBMCs. This chain's CDR3 is CASSQGRLYEQYF. The CDR3 DNA sequence: TGCGCCAGCAGCCAAGGCCGACTGTACGAGCAGTACTTC.